The present entry profiles one T cell receptor (beta chain) with its context. This entry belongs to a study of blood T cell repertoires in COVID-19. For the study at large: Italy, Spain and the United States were the sources of the convalescent and acute COVID-19 samples. PBMCs, B-cell-depleted T cells, or T cells were the source of the cDNA or gDNA that made up the material.

TCRdb's table, derived via immunoSEQ multiplex PCR, lists solely in-frame clones and lacks some. The table has around 140,000 clones, 76% seen once. Germline V gives CDR1 SGHRS, CDR2 YFSETQ. This CDR3 contains 17 residues. V was pared by 0 bases and J by 8 bases, with 14 bases of the junction left unmatched. The sample was peripheral blood. The chain employs TRBV5-1 and TRBJ2-3, with 8 positions matching TRBD2. The origin of this receptor is a woman older than 75 with active or convalescent COVID-19. In nucleotides, the CDR3 is TGCGCCAGCAGCTTGGCCGTCCAGGCGGGGGGCCCACGTACGCAGTATTTT. Translation gives CASSLAVQAGGPRTQYF.